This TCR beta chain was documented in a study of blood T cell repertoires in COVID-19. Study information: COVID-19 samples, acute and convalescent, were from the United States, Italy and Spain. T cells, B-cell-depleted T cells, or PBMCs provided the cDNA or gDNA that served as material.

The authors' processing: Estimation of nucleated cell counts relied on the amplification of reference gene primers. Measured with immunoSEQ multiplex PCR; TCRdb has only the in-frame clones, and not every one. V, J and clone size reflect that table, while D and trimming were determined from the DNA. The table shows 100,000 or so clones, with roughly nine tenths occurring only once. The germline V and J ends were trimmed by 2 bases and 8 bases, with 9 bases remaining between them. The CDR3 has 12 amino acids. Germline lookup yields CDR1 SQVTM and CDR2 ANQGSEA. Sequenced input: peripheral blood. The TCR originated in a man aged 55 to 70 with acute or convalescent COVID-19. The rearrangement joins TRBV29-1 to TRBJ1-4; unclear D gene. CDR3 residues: CSVESGGEKLFF. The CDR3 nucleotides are TGCAGCGTTGAATCGGGCGGGGAAAAACTGTTTTTT.